This entry features one T cell receptor (beta chain) sequence. Its matching antigen is unknown. The CDR3 sequence is 15 residues long. The V and J ends lost 8 bases and 1 base, in that order; junction bases with no gene match: 9. Germline CDR1 reads MNHEY; CDR2 reads SVGAGI. This sample was included in a study of cytomegalovirus exposure and HLA in healthy donors. Study results and caveats: Cytomegalovirus-associated status was assigned to 150 or so TCR beta chains.

Separate from the roughly 610-subject first cohort, the roughly 120-subject validation cohort was the one that the donors belonged to. TCRdb's table, derived via immunoSEQ multiplex PCR, lists solely in-frame clones and lacks some. The table shows 70,000 to 95,000 clones, with over 85% occurring only once. This chain links TRBV6-5 with TRBJ2-3, with TRBD1 matching over 7 bases. The receptor comes from a woman aged 25 to 39 in good health and CMV-seronegative. The sequenced sample was PBMCs. The CDR3 DNA sequence: TGTGCCAGCCGATACCACAGGGGCGGCACAGATACGCAGTATTTT. Protein product: CASRYHRGGTDTQYF.